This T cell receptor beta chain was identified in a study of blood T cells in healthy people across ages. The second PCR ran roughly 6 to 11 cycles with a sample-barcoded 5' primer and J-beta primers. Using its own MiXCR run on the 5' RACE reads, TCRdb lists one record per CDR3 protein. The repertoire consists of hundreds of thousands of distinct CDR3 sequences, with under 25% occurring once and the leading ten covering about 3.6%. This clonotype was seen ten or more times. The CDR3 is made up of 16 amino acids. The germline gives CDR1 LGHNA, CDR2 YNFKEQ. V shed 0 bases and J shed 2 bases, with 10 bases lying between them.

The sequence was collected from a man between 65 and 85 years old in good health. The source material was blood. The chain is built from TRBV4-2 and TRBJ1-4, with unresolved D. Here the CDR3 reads CASSQDPAGTNEKLFF. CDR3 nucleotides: TGTGCCAGCAGCCAAGATCCGGCTGGCACTAATGAAAAACTGTTTTTT.